The 8 T cell receptor beta chains below all came from one sample that was sequenced in a study of early T cells in non-severe SARS-CoV-2 infection. TCRdb re-analysed the 5' RACE reads in MiXCR, keeping a single row per CDR3 protein. Among about 69,000 distinct CDR3 sequences listed, 9.5% were seen once. The sequenced sample consisted of whole blood. Every receptor here comes from an adult who was a healthcare worker with PCR-confirmed SARS-CoV-2 infection or an uninfected control (not recorded which).

This clonotype was recorded many times. The CDR3 nucleotides are TGTGCCAGCAGGGCCTCAAAGGGTTTCACTGAAGCTTTCTTT. Translating gives CASRASKGFTEAFF. The chain links TRBV2 to TRBJ1-1; D unclear. The CDR3 has 14 amino acids. Deletions cut 6 bases from V and 4 bases from J, with 15 bases between. From germline, CDR1 is SNHLY and CDR2 FYNNEI.

This clonotype appeared a few times. The V gene is TRBV6-6, the J gene TRBJ2-7; 8 nucleotides agree with TRBD1. Unmatched junction bases numbered 7, after V lost 6 bases and J lost 6 bases. From germline, CDR1 is MNHNY and CDR2 SVGAGI (reference sequence). The CDR3 loop spans 13 amino acids. The CDR3 region is CASSFGQGTEQYF. CDR3 sequence (DNA): TGTGCCAGCAGCTTCGGACAGGGTACCGAGCAGTACTTC.

CDR3 amino acids: CAIQDRNTEAFF. DNA of the CDR3: TGTGCCATCCAGGACAGGAACACTGAAGCTTTCTTT. V usage is TRBV10-3 and J usage is TRBJ1-1, with D possibly TRBD1 on 6 matching bases. Trimming stripped 8 bases from V and 1 base from J, with 8 bases between. The CDR3 runs to 12 residues. Germline V gene data show CDR1 as ENHRY and CDR2 as SYGVKD.

This clonotype was counted between two and nine times. The J gene is TRBJ1-1, the V gene TRBV7-2; the D is unclear. Deletions cut 0 bases from V and 4 bases from J, with 9 bases between. This CDR3 comprises 14 residues. Germline CDR1 and CDR2: SGHTA and FQGNSA. CDR3: CASSLALVSTEAFF. The DNA of the CDR3 is TGTGCCAGCAGCTTAGCGCTTGTCAGCACTGAAGCTTTCTTT. The entire variable domain, with the rest obtained from reference TRBV7-2 and TRBJ1-1, is as follows: GAGVSQSPSNKVTEKGKDVELRCDPISGHTALYWYRQSLGQGLEFLIYFQGNSAPDKSGLPSDRFSAERTGGSVSTLTIQRTQQEDSAVYLCASSLALVSTEAFFGQGTRLTVV.

This clonotype was recorded a few times. The chain is built from TRBV5-5 and TRBJ2-1, with TRBD1 matching 7 bases. The CDR3 contains 15 residues. V was pared by 4 bases and J by 4 bases, with 8 bases of the junction left unmatched. CDR1 and CDR2 (germline): SGHKS, YYEKEE (reference sequence). The CDR3 nucleotides read TGTGCCAGCAGCCGAACCGGGACAGCTTACAATGAGCAGTTCTTC. It translates to CASSRTGTAYNEQFF.

This clonotype has more than one count but fewer than ten. The chain has TRBV20-1 and TRBJ2-1; TRBD2 matches 12 bases. Germline CDR1 is DFQATT and CDR2 is SNEGSKA (reference sequence). The CDR3 totals 15 residues. Germline trimming cut 7 bases from V and 9 bases from J; bases unmatched to any gene: 13. CDR3 amino acids: CSGRRRTSGTAEQFF. DNA of the CDR3: TGCAGTGGACGCCGGCGGACTAGCGGGACTGCTGAGCAGTTCTTC.

The J gene is TRBJ2-3, the V gene TRBV21-1. TRBV21-1 is an annotated pseudogene. CDR3 length: 13 amino acids. The CDR3 DNA sequence: TGTGCCAGCAGCAAATGCGGCGTATCTACGCAGTATTTT. This codes for CASSKCGVSTQYF.

The chain is built from TRBV5-1 and TRBJ1-3, with D maybe TRBD1 (5 bases). Looked up from germline, CDR1 is SGHRS and CDR2 is YFSETQ. Trimming cost V 0 bases and J 2 bases, with 12 bases left between them. There are 16 residues in the CDR3. The CDR3, as DNA: TGCGCCAGCAGCTTGGTTACCGGGACCGCTGGAAACACCATATATTTT. As protein: CASSLVTGTAGNTIYF.